This is a list of T cell receptor beta chains from one sample in a study of blood T cells in healthy people across ages. TCRdb analysed the 5' RACE reads with MiXCR anew, one entry per CDR3 protein. Among 890,000 or so distinct CDR3 sequences listed, 60% to 80% were seen once. Source material: blood. The origin of the receptors is a man under 40 in good health. The CDR3 runs from the conserved cysteine through the conserved F or W. D genes are given only for firm matches. The size entry is marked missing in some rows and otherwise reads once, few, many or a size class.

CDR3nt	CDR3aa	j_gene	v_gene	len	d_gene	abundance
TGCAGCGTTGAAATGAACTATGGCTACACCTTC	CSVEMNYGYTF	TRBJ1-2	TRBV29-1	11	-	-
TGTGCCAGCAGCTTGGGGTCCGGGGCAAGGGAGCAGTACTTC	CASSLGSGAREQYF	TRBJ2-5	TRBV7-8	14	-	-
TGCGCCAGCAGCCAAGATTATCGACGTTTAGGCGGCTCCTACAATGAGCAGTACTTC	CASSQDYRRLGGSYNEQYF	TRBJ2-7	TRBV4-3	19	-	-
TGTGCCAGCAGCTTACGGGATCGGTACCTCCCAGAGACCCAGTACTTC	CASSLRDRYLPETQYF	TRBJ2-5	TRBV7-2	16	-	-
TGCAGTGCCCCGTCGTCTATCGGGGGCAACTCCTACGAGCAGTACTTC	CSAPSSIGGNSYEQYF	TRBJ2-7	TRBV20-1	16	-	-
TGTGCCAGCAGCTTAGGGTTTGTGAATGAAAAACTGTTTTTT	CASSLGFVNEKLFF	TRBJ1-4	TRBV7-2	14	-	-
TGCGCCAGCAGCTTGTTGGTGAACACTGAAGCTTTCTTT	CASSLLVNTEAFF	TRBJ1-1	TRBV5-1	13	-	-
TGTGCCAGCAGCGTAGGGGGGCCCTACAATGAGCAGTTCTTC	CASSVGGPYNEQFF	TRBJ2-1	TRBV9	14	-	few
TGCAGTGCCAGTCAGGGTGTGCGCACAGATACGCAGTATTTT	CSASQGVRTDTQYF	TRBJ2-3	TRBV20-1	14	-	-
TGCGCCAGCAGCTTGGCCCGACTGGACAGGGGGCAAGGAGATACGCAGTATTTT	CASSLARLDRGQGDTQYF	TRBJ2-3	TRBV5-1	18	TRBD1	once
TGTGCCAGCCGGACTAGCGGGGTAGAGACCCAGTACTTC	CASRTSGVETQYF	TRBJ2-5	TRBV7-2	13	TRBD2	-
TGTGCCAGCACGCGCTTTGGGACAGATACGCAGTATTTT	CASTRFGTDTQYF	TRBJ2-3	TRBV6-2/TRBV6-3	13	-	-
TGCAGCGTTGTTTACGGCAGCCCGAACACTGAAGCTTTCTTT	CSVVYGSPNTEAFF	TRBJ1-1	TRBV29-1	14	-	once
TGTGCCAGCAGCCACCCCGGGCGGTTATCCGAGCAGTACTTC	CASSHPGRLSEQYF	TRBJ2-7	TRBV13	14	-	few
TGTGCCAGCAGCTTGGGGGTAGCGGGGGGGTCGGAGACCCAGTACTTC	CASSLGVAGGSETQYF	TRBJ2-5	TRBV5-4	16	TRBD2	-
TGTGCCAGCACTGACGGGATGAAGCAGTACTTC	CASTDGMKQYF	TRBJ2-7	TRBV27	11	-	-
TGTGCCAGCAGTTCACAGGGGGCCCCCGATAATTCACCCCTCCACTTT	CASSSQGAPDNSPLHF	TRBJ1-6	TRBV7-9	16	TRBD1	-
TGTGCCAGCAGCCCAAGGAGGGGGCAGGAGACCCAGTACTTC	CASSPRRGQETQYF	TRBJ2-5	TRBV7-2	14	-	-
TGTGCCAGCAGTTTAGGGCAGGGGGCCTCCGAGCAGTACTTC	CASSLGQGASEQYF	TRBJ2-7	TRBV12-3/TRBV12-4	14	TRBD1	few
TGCGCCAGCAGCCAAGGCCAGCTCACCAATCAGCCCCAGCATTTT	CASSQGQLTNQPQHF	TRBJ1-5	TRBV4-3	15	-	-
TGTGCCAGCAGCGACCTCGGACTTAGCTACGAGCAGTACTTC	CASSDLGLSYEQYF	TRBJ2-7	TRBV7-6	14	-	once
TGTGCCAGCAGCTTAGCGGGTTGGGTCCAAGAGACCCAGTACTTC	CASSLAGWVQETQYF	TRBJ2-5	TRBV7-8	15	-	-
TGTGCCCGTACACGGCAGGGTGGGTACGAGCAGTACTTC	CARTRQGGYEQYF	TRBJ2-7	TRBV7-2	13	-	-
TGCAGCGTTGATCCTCACTGGGAGCAGTTCTTC	CSVDPHWEQFF	TRBJ2-1	TRBV29-1	11	-	-
TGTGCCAGCAGCTTTAACGAGGGGAGGGACGAGCAGTACTTC	CASSFNEGRDEQYF	TRBJ2-7	TRBV7-6	14	TRBD2	-
TGTGCCAGCAGCGTAGCCGGGACAGAACTCTACGAGCAGTACTTC	CASSVAGTELYEQYF	TRBJ2-7	TRBV9	15	TRBD1	once
TGTGCCAGCAGCTCGCCAGCTAGCGGGTACACAGATACGCAGTATTTT	CASSSPASGYTDTQYF	TRBJ2-3	TRBV7-2	16	TRBD2	-
TGTGCCAGCAGTTACGGACAGGTTCCAGGTGGGGCCAACGTCCTGACTTTC	CASSYGQVPGGANVLTF	TRBJ2-6	TRBV12-3/TRBV12-4	17	TRBD1	few
TGTGCCAGCAGCCCTACCCCACGCGGGGGGACAGAGACCCAGTACTTC	CASSPTPRGGTETQYF	TRBJ2-5	TRBV7-8	16	TRBD2	-
TGTGCCAGCAGCCAAGAGGACGGGTCATATAATTCACCCCTCCACTTT	CASSQEDGSYNSPLHF	TRBJ1-6	TRBV4-2	16	-	-
TGCAGTGCTAGACCCGGGACGGATCTCAATCAGCCCCAGCATTTT	CSARPGTDLNQPQHF	TRBJ1-5	TRBV20-1	15	-	-
TGTGCCACCAGCAATCGCAGGGAGCACTCTGGGGCCAACGTCCTGACTTTC	CATSNRREHSGANVLTF	TRBJ2-6	TRBV15	17	-	-
TGTGCCAGCAGCTTGGCCCAGCTAGAACGAGGGACCCAGTACTTC	CASSLAQLERGTQYF	TRBJ2-5	TRBV11-2	15	-	-
TGCAGTGCTAGACTTAACAGGGAAACCCTTTTGGACGAGCAGTACTTC	CSARLNRETLLDEQYF	TRBJ2-7	TRBV20-1	16	-	-
TGTGCCAGCAGCTTAAGAGGGTTCCAGGTCTCTTCCTACGAGCAGTACTTC	CASSLRGFQVSSYEQYF	TRBJ2-7	TRBV7-2	17	-	few
TGCAGTGCCGCGACCAAGCTGACACGTTATAGCACAGATACGCAGTATTTT	CSAATKLTRYSTDTQYF	TRBJ2-3	TRBV20-1	17	-	-
TGTGCCAGCAGCTTATCGGGGGGCGGTGGTACGCAGTATTTT	CASSLSGGGGTQYF	TRBJ2-3	TRBV7-2	14	-	-